A selection of T cell receptor beta chains follows, all from one sample in a study of beta chain features in type 1 diabetes. The method was immunoSEQ multiplex PCR; TCRdb's version includes in-frame clones alone and lacks a portion of them. The sample holds some 330,000 clones, roughly 9.6% seen once. The sample taken for sequencing was naive CD4+ T cells from blood. The receptors were sampled from a woman younger than 45 in good health. The CDR3 runs from the conserved cysteine through the conserved F or W. The order of the fields is V gene, clone size, J gene, D gene, CDR3 protein, CDR3 DNA. A D gene is named only where the DNA matches it firmly. The size entry is marked missing in some rows and otherwise reads once, few, many or a size class.

TRBV7-2	-	TRBJ2-1	TRBD2	CASSSGTSVTYEQFF	TGTGCCAGCAGCTCCGGGACTAGCGTCACCTATGAGCAGTTCTTC
TRBV7-2	few	TRBJ2-7	TRBD1	CASSLGTGTGLYEQYF	TGTGCCAGCAGCTTGGGAACCGGGACAGGGCTCTACGAGCAGTACTTC
TRBV4-2	-	TRBJ2-1	-	CASSQPPFGDEQFF	TGTGCCAGCAGCCAACCCCCCTTCGGGGATGAGCAGTTCTTC
TRBV6-1	few	TRBJ2-7	TRBD1	CASSPGQGSSYEQYF	TGTGCCAGCAGCCCCGGACAGGGTAGCTCCTACGAGCAGTACTTC
TRBV7-2	-	TRBJ2-2	-	CASSSTSGNTGELFF	TGTGCCAGCAGCTCCACAAGCGGGAACACCGGGGAGCTGTTTTTT
TRBV29-1	-	TRBJ2-7	-	CSVKGQYSSYEQYF	TGCAGCGTTAAGGGACAATATTCCTCCTACGAGCAGTACTTC
TRBV11-2	-	TRBJ2-1	TRBD2	CASSSGTSGRNEQFF	TGTGCCAGCAGCTCAGGGACTAGCGGGAGAAATGAGCAGTTCTTC
TRBV6-6	-	TRBJ1-5	TRBD1	CASSGQGGQPQHF	TGTGCCAGCAGTGGACAGGGAGGCCAGCCCCAGCATTTT
TRBV7-2	-	TRBJ1-2	TRBD1	CASSRDRTDSYTF	TGTGCCAGCAGCCGGGACAGAACGGATAGCTACACCTTC
TRBV7-2	few	TRBJ1-1	-	CASSPHTGPTEAFF	TGTGCCAGCAGCCCCCATACAGGGCCCACTGAAGCTTTCTTT
TRBV18	-	TRBJ1-5	-	CASSPTGYVGNQPQHF	TGTGCCAGCTCACCAACAGGGTATGTTGGCAATCAGCCCCAGCATTTT
TRBV7-9	-	TRBJ1-1	TRBD1	CASSPATGGAGGYTEAFF	TGTGCCAGCAGCCCCGCTACAGGGGGCGCGGGGGGATACACTGAAGCTTTCTTT
TRBV30	-	TRBJ1-5	TRBD1	CAWGQTGRQPQHF	TGTGCCTGGGGGCAGACAGGGCGTCAGCCCCAGCATTTT
TRBV27	few	TRBJ1-1	TRBD1	CASLSTDRGRDTEAFF	TGTGCCAGCTTGAGCACCGACAGGGGAAGAGACACTGAAGCTTTCTTT
TRBV7-9	-	TRBJ1-2	-	CASSRTLEEYGYTF	TGTGCCAGCAGTCGGACCCTGGAGGAGTATGGCTACACCTTC
TRBV4-1	few	TRBJ2-1	TRBD2	CASSPTSGSYNEQFF	TGCGCCAGCAGCCCAACTAGCGGCTCCTACAATGAGCAGTTCTTC
TRBV28	few	TRBJ2-1	TRBD2	CASSLVTSGSLNEQFF	TGTGCCAGCAGTCTCGTTACTAGCGGGAGTCTTAATGAGCAGTTCTTC
TRBV5-4	-	TRBJ2-5	TRBD2	CASSLNLAGQETQYF	TGTGCCAGCAGCTTAAACCTAGCGGGACAAGAGACCCAGTACTTC
TRBV5-1	-	TRBJ2-1	TRBD2	CASSPTSGGSYNEQFF	TGCGCCAGCAGCCCAACTAGCGGGGGCTCCTACAATGAGCAGTTCTTC
TRBV7-9	few	TRBJ2-1	TRBD2	CASSSSGRWNEQFF	TGTGCCAGCAGCTCTAGCGGGAGATGGAATGAGCAGTTCTTC
TRBV6-4	-	TRBJ1-1	-	CASSNEGDTEAFF	TGTGCCAGCAGTAACGAGGGGGACACTGAAGCTTTCTTT
TRBV11-1	-	TRBJ2-2	-	CASSLDRELFF	TGTGCCAGCAGCTTAGACAGGGAGCTGTTTTTT
TRBV23-1	few	TRBJ2-2	TRBD2	CASHYPGLAGPEDTGELFF	TGCGCCAGCCACTATCCGGGACTAGCGGGACCCGAGGACACCGGGGAGCTGTTTTTT
TRBV5-1	few	TRBJ2-3	TRBD1	CASSWGTGGSDTQYF	TGCGCCAGCAGCTGGGGTACAGGGGGCTCAGATACGCAGTATTTT
TRBV28	-	TRBJ2-1	TRBD2	CASSWGTSGRRSYNEQFF	TGTGCCAGCAGTTGGGGGACTAGCGGGAGAAGGTCCTACAATGAGCAGTTCTTC
TRBV5-1	few	TRBJ2-1	TRBD2	CASSFRLAVSSYNEQFF	TGCGCCAGCAGCTTCCGACTAGCCGTTAGCTCCTACAATGAGCAGTTCTTC
TRBV28	few	TRBJ1-1	-	CASSFYDRNTEAFF	TGTGCCAGCAGTTTTTACGACAGGAACACTGAAGCTTTCTTT
TRBV5-1	few	TRBJ1-5	-	CASSSTGHQPQHF	TGCGCCAGCAGCTCGACAGGTCACCAACCCCAGCATTTT
TRBV29-1	few	TRBJ2-2	TRBD2	CSVRTSGRTGELFF	TGCAGCGTTCGGACTAGCGGCCGCACCGGGGAGCTGTTTTTT
TRBV9	-	TRBJ2-7	-	CASSLNGGFYEQYF	TGTGCCAGCAGCCTAAATGGGGGCTTCTACGAGCAGTACTTC
TRBV7-8	-	TRBJ1-1	TRBD1	CASSFQGAVSTEAFF	TGTGCCAGCAGCTTTCAGGGGGCGGTCAGCACTGAAGCTTTCTTT
TRBV28	-	TRBJ2-6	-	CASSLSGAGANVLTF	TGTGCCAGCAGTTTATCGGGGGCTGGGGCCAACGTCCTGACTTTC
TRBV29-1	-	TRBJ2-3	TRBD2	CSVEPAGVDTQYF	TGCAGCGTTGAGCCAGCGGGAGTAGATACGCAGTATTTT
TRBV15	-	TRBJ2-7	-	CATSRDISGSYEQYF	TGTGCCACCAGCAGAGATATAAGCGGCTCCTACGAGCAGTACTTC
TRBV18	-	TRBJ2-7	-	CASSPPGVQPYEQYF	TGTGCCAGCTCACCACCCGGGGTACAGCCATACGAGCAGTACTTC
TRBV7-9	few	TRBJ1-2	-	CASSPPGGRFNYGYTF	TGTGCCAGCAGCCCTCCTGGGGGCAGGTTTAACTATGGCTACACCTTC
TRBV7-6	-	TRBJ2-1	TRBD2	CASSLAGRGDNEQFF	TGTGCCAGCAGCTTAGCGGGGAGGGGTGACAATGAGCAGTTCTTC
TRBV5-1	few	TRBJ2-5	-	CASSLRRSGTQETQYF	TGCGCCAGCAGCCTGAGGCGGTCTGGGACTCAAGAGACCCAGTACTTC
TRBV2	few	TRBJ1-5	-	CASSVEGGEGNQPQHF	TGTGCCAGCAGTGTAGAAGGGGGTGAGGGCAATCAGCCCCAGCATTTT
TRBV2	-	TRBJ1-5	-	CASSYELLNQPQHF	TGTGCCAGCAGTTACGAACTCCTAAATCAGCCCCAGCATTTT
TRBV7-2	few	TRBJ1-1	TRBD1	CASSLRGPANTEAFF	TGTGCCAGCAGCCTAAGGGGGCCCGCGAACACTGAAGCTTTCTTT
TRBV6-5	-	TRBJ1-2	TRBD1	CASQKLGQGQGYTF	TGTGCCAGCCAAAAGCTCGGACAGGGGCAAGGCTACACCTTC